These 19 T cell receptor beta chains were all obtained from the same sample, sequenced in a study of T cell responses to AZD1222 COVID-19 vaccine. Sequencing used immunoSEQ multiplex PCR; TCRdb keeps in-frame clones, though not all of them. The sample contains 100,000 to 150,000 clones, roughly 90% of which appear only once. This material consisted of peripheral blood, taken on day 0 of AZD1222 vaccination. The receptors shown here come from an adult in good health.

This clone occurred once. J is TRBJ2-7 and V is TRBV2; 7 bases are a match to TRBD2. The CDR3 is made up of 14 amino acids. Losses at the gene ends were 6 bases for V and 0 bases for J; bases not matched to a gene: 5. Germline V gives CDR1 SNHLY, CDR2 FYNNEI. The CDR3 coding sequence is TGTGCCAGCAGGCCCGGGACTAACTCCTACGAGCAGTACTTC. Translating gives CASRPGTNSYEQYF.

This clone was picked up one time. The gene calls are TRBV7-8 and TRBJ2-1, with a weak D call TRBD2 (6 bases). Germline assignment: CDR1 SGHVS and CDR2 FQNEAQ. V was cut by 5 bases and J by 7 bases, with 18 bases left in between. The CDR3 is 15 amino acids. CDR3 residues: CASSPFGTALNEQFF. CDR3 coding DNA: TGTGCCAGCAGCCCATTCGGGACTGCCCTTAATGAGCAGTTCTTC.

CDR3 region: CASSQGRGGNQPQHF. The CDR3 region has the DNA TGTGCCAGCAGCCAAGGCAGGGGAGGCAATCAGCCCCAGCATTTT. The rearrangement joins TRBV3-1 (or the pseudogene TRBV3-2) to TRBJ1-5; D is possibly TRBD1 (6 bases). The V gene's germline CDR1 is LGHDT and CDR2 YNNKEL (reference sequence). CDR3 length: 15 residues. Between the trimmed V and J ends, which lost 1 base and 2 bases, there was a span of 9 bases.

V usage is TRBV27 and J usage is TRBJ1-5, with D perhaps TRBD1 (6 bases). The germline V and J ends were trimmed by 6 bases and 7 bases, with 16 bases remaining between them. The CDR3 totals 14 residues. CDR1 and CDR2 (germline): MNHEY, SMNVEV (reference sequence). The CDR3 sequence: CASRQGGPAQPQHF. CDR3 sequence (DNA): TGTGCCAGCAGACAGGGTGGCCCCGCACAGCCCCAGCATTTT.

The V gene is TRBV19, the J gene TRBJ1-5; D is unresolved. Trimming took off 4 bases at V and 7 bases at J, with 14 bases between the two ends. The CDR3 length is 14 residues. In germline, CDR1 is LNHDA, CDR2 SQIVND (reference sequence). CDR3 DNA sequence: TGTGCCAGTAGTAGGACTGGGGTTGGGCAGCCCCAGCATTTT. Translated: CASSRTGVGQPQHF.

CDR3 protein: CASSRTGRNTEAFF. In nucleotides, the CDR3 is TGTGCCAGCAGCAGAACGGGGCGTAACACTGAAGCTTTCTTT. This rearrangement joins TRBV11-2 to TRBJ1-1; perhaps TRBD1 as D (5 bases). V was shortened by 5 bases and J by 2 bases, with 12 bases between the two germline ends. Per the germline V gene, CDR1 is SGHAT and CDR2 is FQNNGV. The length of the CDR3 is 14 residues.

This chain uses TRBV7-2 with TRBJ1-1, with TRBD1 matching 8 bases. CDR3 length: 14 residues. CDR1 SGHTA and CDR2 FQGNSA come from the germline V gene. V shed 6 bases, J shed 1 base, and the junction held 4 bases outside the gene matches. CDR3 DNA sequence: TGTGCCAGCAGGCGACAGGGGACGAACACTGAAGCTTTCTTT. Its protein is CASRRQGTNTEAFF.

This sequence joins TRBV2 and TRBJ2-1; no clear D gene. The CDR3 is made up of 15 amino acids. V was pared by 6 bases and J by 0 bases, with 12 bases between. Germline V lookup: CDR1 SNHLY, CDR2 FYNNEI. The CDR3: CASRKTESSYNEQFF. The DNA of the CDR3 is TGTGCCAGCAGAAAAACAGAGAGCTCCTACAATGAGCAGTTCTTC.

The chain employs TRBV5-4 and TRBJ1-1; TRBD1 agrees at 7 bases. Losses at the gene ends were 0 bases for V and 1 base for J; bases not matched to a gene: 6. The CDR3 covers 16 residues. The V gene's germline CDR1 is SGHNT and CDR2 YYREEE (reference sequence). CDR3 in amino acids: CASSLANYRGNTEAFF. The DNA for the CDR3 is TGTGCCAGCAGCTTGGCGAATTACAGGGGGAACACTGAAGCTTTCTTT.

The chain is built from TRBV6-6 and TRBJ1-2; D perhaps matches TRBD1 (5 bases). The CDR3 totals 15 residues. Germline values: CDR1 MNHNY, CDR2 SVGAGI (reference sequence). Trimming pared 8 bases from V and 6 bases from J, leaving 22 bases between. The CDR3 protein is CASARGTTTADGYTF. The CDR3 DNA sequence: TGTGCCAGCGCCCGTGGGACCACTACAGCCGATGGCTACACCTTC.

The CDR3 sequence: CASSEGQGFGELFF. The CDR3 region has the DNA TGCGCCAGCAGCGAGGGACAGGGGTTCGGGGAGCTGTTTTTT. The chain has TRBV5-1 and TRBJ2-2, with 10 positions matching TRBD1. Germline trimming cut 4 bases from V and 7 bases from J; bases unmatched to any gene: 4. The CDR3 is made up of 14 amino acids. Germline CDR1 reads SGHRS; CDR2 reads YFSETQ.

The gene calls are TRBV29-1 and TRBJ2-5; perhaps D is TRBD1 or TRBD2 (5 bases each). This CDR3 region has 12 residues. The ends were cut back, 4 bases at V and 4 bases at J, with 10 bases in the middle. Looked up from germline, CDR1 is SQVTM and CDR2 is ANQGSEA. The CDR3 spells CSVGSGRETQYF. DNA for the CDR3: TGCAGCGTTGGATCAGGGAGAGAGACCCAGTACTTC.

The rearrangement uses TRBV7-2 and TRBJ2-6, with a weak D call TRBD1 (5 bases). The V gene's germline CDR1 is SGHTA and CDR2 FQGNSA. Trimming took off 2 bases at V and 4 bases at J, with 12 bases between the two ends. CDR3 size: 16 residues. CDR3 sequence reads: CASSLSGADGANVLTF. CDR3 sequence (DNA): TGTGCCAGCAGCTTAAGTGGGGCTGACGGGGCCAACGTCCTGACTTTC.

This chain connects TRBV5-1 to TRBJ2-7; 9 nucleotides line up with TRBD1. Germline-derived CDR1 and CDR2 are SGHRS and YFSETQ. This CDR3 has 15 amino acids. With 0 bases clipped from V and 5 bases from J, the junction kept 6 bases outside the gene matches. CDR3 DNA sequence: TGCGCCAGCAGCTTGGGGACAGGGGCAGGGAACGAGCAGTACTTC. This sequence encodes CASSLGTGAGNEQYF. The entire variable domain, with the rest obtained from reference TRBV5-1 and TRBJ2-7, is as follows: KAGVTQTPRYLIKTRGQQVTLSCSPISGHRSVSWYQQTPGQGLQFLFEYFSETQRNKGNFPGRFSGRQFSNSRSEMNVSTLELGDSALYLCASSLGTGAGNEQYFGPGTRLTVT.

The chain couples TRBV4-1 to TRBJ2-5; D assignment may be TRBD1 or TRBD2 (5 bases each). Looked up from germline, CDR1 is MGHRA and CDR2 is YSYEKL. Trimming left V 0 bases short and J 4 bases short, with 18 bases between. This CDR3 has 17 amino acids. The chain's CDR3 is CASSQEPPGPAGETQYF. As DNA, the CDR3 is TGCGCCAGCAGCCAAGAGCCCCCGGGACCCGCGGGAGAGACCCAGTACTTC.

The genes are TRBV11-2 and TRBJ1-4, with 9 bases lining up with TRBD1. The ends lost 5 bases at V and 3 bases at J; junction bases unmatched: 7. CDR1 and CDR2 from the germline V gene are SGHAT and FQNNGV. The CDR3 runs to 16 residues. The CDR3 DNA reads as TGTGCCAGCAGCGTCAACAGGGGGCTGCCTAATGAAAAACTGTTTTTT. The encoded protein is CASSVNRGLPNEKLFF.

V is TRBV6-5 and J is TRBJ2-7; D possibly corresponds to TRBD1 (6 bases). The CDR3 has 12 amino acids. Trimming left V 5 bases short and J 7 bases short, with 12 bases between. Germline lookup yields CDR1 MNHEY and CDR2 SVGAGI. This chain's CDR3 is CASSTGLREQYF. DNA of the CDR3: TGTGCCAGCAGTACAGGGCTGAGAGAGCAGTACTTC.

Only a few counts were recorded for this clone. The V gene is TRBV5-1, the J gene TRBJ1-3; 9 bases map to TRBD1. The CDR3 spans 19 residues. J was trimmed by 0 bases and V by 0 bases; bases with no gene match: 10. Germline values: CDR1 SGHRS, CDR2 YFSETQ. The CDR3 nucleotides are TGCGCCAGCAGCTTGGACCTCACAGGGGGCGCGAGCTCTGGAAACACCATATATTTT. It codes for CASSLDLTGGASSGNTIYF.

This chain uses TRBV6-1 with TRBJ2-5; 8 nucleotides line up with TRBD2. The CDR3 covers 16 residues. V dropped 2 bases and J dropped 4; count of bases not matched to a gene: 9. CDR1 is MNHNS, CDR2 SASEGT, per germline. CDR3 nucleotide sequence: TGTGCCAGCAGTGAATTCGTCGGGAGGGGTTCAGAGACCCAGTACTTC. Protein: CASSEFVGRGSETQYF.